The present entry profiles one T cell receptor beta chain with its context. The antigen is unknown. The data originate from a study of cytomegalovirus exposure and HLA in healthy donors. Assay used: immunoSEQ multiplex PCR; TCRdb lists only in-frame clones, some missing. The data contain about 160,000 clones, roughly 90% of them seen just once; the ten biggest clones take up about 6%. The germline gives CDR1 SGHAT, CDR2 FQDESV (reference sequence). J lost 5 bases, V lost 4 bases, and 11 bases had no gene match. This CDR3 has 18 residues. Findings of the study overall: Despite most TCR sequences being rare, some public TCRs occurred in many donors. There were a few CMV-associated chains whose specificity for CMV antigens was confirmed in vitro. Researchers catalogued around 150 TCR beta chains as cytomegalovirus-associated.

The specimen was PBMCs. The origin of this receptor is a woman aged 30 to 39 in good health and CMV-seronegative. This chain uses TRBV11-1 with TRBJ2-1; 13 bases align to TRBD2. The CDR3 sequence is CASSSLTSGGPMDNEQFF. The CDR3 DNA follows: TGTGCCAGCAGCTCCTTGACTAGCGGGGGGCCTATGGACAATGAGCAGTTCTTC. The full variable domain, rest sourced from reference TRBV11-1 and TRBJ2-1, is EAEVAQSPRYKITEKSQAVAFWCDPISGHATLYWYRQILGQGPELLVQFQDESVVDDSQLPKDRFSAERLKGVDSTLKIQPAELGDSAMYLCASSSLTSGGPMDNEQFFGPGTRLTVL.